This T cell receptor beta chain is from a study of T-cell reconstitution after alpha-beta-depleted transplantation in children. Study-level points and caveats: At one year after transplant, newly produced T cells mostly accounted for T-cell counts and diversity. After transplant, high TCRbeta diversity at day 60 in some patients arose from surviving recipient T cells and thymic progenitors. Expanded graft clones, several hundred of them, were reportedly the source of alpha-beta T cells about two months after transplant.

Unique molecular identifiers were incorporated when the TCRbeta library was constructed. TCRdb re-called the PCR reads through MiXCR, storing one row per CDR3 protein. This sample yields about 830,000 distinct CDR3 sequences, of which about 16% are seen a single time; around 5% belongs to the top ten. With regard to this clonotype: As yet, its antigen is unknown.

The ends were cut back, 0 bases at V and 0 bases at J, with 12 bases in the middle. The V gene's germline CDR1 is DFQATT and CDR2 SNEGSKA (reference sequence). This CDR3 is built from 15 residues. The material was PBMCs, mostly from graft donor cells, obtained 360 days after TCRalphabeta/CD19-depleted stem cell transplant. The receptor comes from a male patient aged 10-17 years who had a stem cell transplant for acute lymphoblastic leukemia, so the T cells may come from the graft donor. The chain uses TRBV20-1 and TRBJ2-7; D remains ambiguous. The CDR3 sequence is CSARDTGAFSYEQYF. The CDR3, as DNA: TGCAGTGCTAGAGATACGGGCGCATTCTCCTACGAGCAGTACTTC.